One sample yielded the 20 T cell receptor beta chains listed below, sequenced in a study of T cell responses to AZD1222 COVID-19 vaccine. Here immunoSEQ multiplex PCR was the method, and the copy in TCRdb shows in-frame clones only, minus some. The repertoire holds 75,000 to 100,000 clones, around 89% seen once, with 8% to 9.5% in the top ten. The input for sequencing was peripheral blood, taken on day 0 of AZD1222 vaccination. The receptor source for this set is an adult in good health.

This chain links TRBV6-1 with TRBJ1-2; no clear D. Germline values: CDR1 MNHNS, CDR2 SASEGT. This CDR3 spans 17 amino acids. The V and J ends lost 1 base and 4 bases respectively, with 19 bases between them. Here the CDR3 reads CASSEDISGSLVYGYTF. As DNA, the CDR3 is TGTGCCAGCAGTGAAGATATTTCGGGGAGTTTGGTCTATGGCTACACCTTC.

The chain uses TRBV20-1 and TRBJ1-2; 7 bases agree with TRBD1. The trim removed 6 bases at V and 8 bases at J, leaving 6 bases unmatched. There are 11 residues in the CDR3. In germline, CDR1 is DFQATT, CDR2 SNEGSKA (reference sequence). The CDR3 coding sequence is TGCAGTGCCCCCAGGGGGGAAGGCTACACCTTC. Translating gives CSAPRGEGYTF.

The V call is TRBV19, the J call TRBJ2-1; 9 nucleotides align to TRBD2. Germline V lookup: CDR1 LNHDA, CDR2 SQIVND (reference sequence). Unmatched junction bases numbered 13, after V lost 5 bases and J lost 8 bases. The length of the CDR3 is 16 residues. The CDR3 DNA reads TGTGCCAGTAGTCCTTCCGCGGGGGGGCCGAGGGATGAGCAGTTCTTC. It yields the protein CASSPSAGGPRDEQFF.

A word on this clone: Additional DNA sequences in this sample encode the identical CDR3. This chain connects TRBV12-3 or TRBV12-4 to TRBJ1-1; D unresolved. The length of the CDR3 is 12 residues. Trimming left V 5 bases short and J 0 bases short, with 4 bases between. CDR3 region: CASSRMNTEAFF. CDR3 in DNA: TGTGCCAGCAGTCGAATGAACACTGAAGCTTTCTTT.

The V call is TRBV13, the J call TRBJ2-3, with 15 nucleotides matching TRBD2. Germline V gene lookup returns CDR1 PRHDT and CDR2 FYEKMQ (reference sequence). Trimming removed 5 bases from V and 0 bases from J; junction bases left unmatched: 6. The CDR3 is 18 amino acids. This chain's CDR3 is CASSIGTSGGTSTDTQYF. The CDR3 DNA reads as TGTGCCAGCAGCATCGGGACTAGCGGGGGGACTAGCACAGATACGCAGTATTTT.

V is TRBV30 and J is TRBJ1-5; TRBD1 matches 7 bases. The CDR3 sequence is 15 residues long. CDR1 and CDR2 from the germline V gene are GTSNPN and SVGIG (reference sequence). V was clipped by 3 bases and J by 6 bases; unmatched bases: 11. This chain's CDR3 is CAWSGTDSGGQPQHF. The CDR3 coding sequence is TGTGCCTGGAGCGGGACAGATTCCGGAGGTCAGCCCCAGCATTTT.

This clone was picked up a small number of times. The gene calls are TRBV6-5 and TRBJ2-3; no firm D call. Germline CDR1 is MNHEY and CDR2 is SVGAGI. Trimming stripped 5 bases from V and 6 bases from J, with 9 bases between. This CDR3 contains 12 residues. For the CDR3, the DNA is TGTGCCAGCAGTCCGGACGGGGATACGCAGTATTTT. Translation: CASSPDGDTQYF.

V and J are TRBV18 and TRBJ2-7; D is unresolved. Germline V gene lookup returns CDR1 KGHSH and CDR2 LQKENI. V gave up 3 bases and J gave up 5 bases, with 8 bases separating them. The CDR3 spans 12 residues. The CDR3 nucleotides read TGTGCCAGCTCACCCGCCGAGGACGAGCAGTACTTC. Protein product: CASSPAEDEQYF. The full variable domain, rest sourced from reference TRBV18 and TRBJ2-7, is NAGVMQNPRHLVRRRGQEARLRCSPMKGHSHVYWYRQLPEEGLKFMVYLQKENIIDESGMPKERFSAEFPKEGPSILRIQQVVRGDSAAYFCASSPAEDEQYFGPGTRLTVT.

The chain couples TRBV18 to TRBJ1-5; D remains ambiguous. V gave up 2 bases and J gave up 5 bases, with 16 bases separating them. This CDR3 spans 16 amino acids. The germline gives CDR1 KGHSH, CDR2 LQKENI. For the CDR3, the DNA is TGTGCCAGCTCACCAGACCGCGCGGCAGGCGATCAGCCCCAGCATTTT. This sequence encodes CASSPDRAAGDQPQHF.

The chain has TRBV6-2 or TRBV6-3 and TRBJ1-2; D is perhaps TRBD1 (6 bases). This CDR3 is 15 amino acids long. With 5 bases removed from V and 1 base from J, the gap between germline ends came to 14 bases. The germline V gene has CDR1 MNHEY and CDR2 SVGEGT. For the CDR3, the DNA is TGTGCCAGCAGTCCCCAGGGGACGCTTAACTATGGCTACACCTTC. Its protein is CASSPQGTLNYGYTF.

This chain uses TRBV7-2 with TRBJ2-7; 8 bases agree with TRBD1. Germline V gives CDR1 SGHTA, CDR2 FQGNSA. The length of the CDR3 is 13 residues. The ends lost 5 bases at V and 5 bases at J; junction bases unmatched: 5. The CDR3 is CASSLWTGNEQYF. CDR3 nucleotides: TGTGCCAGCAGCCTCTGGACAGGGAACGAGCAGTACTTC.

The chain recombines TRBV3-1 (or the pseudogene TRBV3-2) with TRBJ1-1, with 7 bases fitting TRBD1. V gave up 1 base and J gave up 0 bases; unmatched junction bases: 11. The CDR3 runs to 18 residues. Germline loops: CDR1 LGHDT, CDR2 YNNKEL (reference sequence). CDR3 sequence reads: CASSQGQGALFMNTEAFF. CDR3 coding DNA: TGTGCCAGCAGCCAAGGACAGGGAGCCCTATTCATGAACACTGAAGCTTTCTTT.

The chain employs TRBV10-2 and TRBJ2-5; 11 bases fit TRBD2. The CDR3 totals 17 residues. Germline V gives CDR1 WSHSY, CDR2 SAAADI. The V segment lost 3 bases and the J segment 4 bases; nucleotides outside the gene matches: 10. In DNA, the CDR3 is TGCGCCAGCAGTGACCCGGGTAGCGGGGGGGCCGGAGAGACCCAGTACTTC. Translation gives CASSDPGSGGAGETQYF.

This chain joins TRBV5-1 and TRBJ2-1; no reliable D call. Per germline, CDR1 SGHRS and CDR2 YFSETQ. Trimming pared 0 bases from V and 8 bases from J, leaving 9 bases between. The CDR3 runs to 13 residues. CDR3 DNA: TGCGCCAGCAGCTTGGATACACCTTATGAGCAGTTCTTC. It codes for CASSLDTPYEQFF.

The chain carries TRBV2 and TRBJ2-2; D is uncertain. The CDR3 totals 13 residues. Germline values: CDR1 SNHLY, CDR2 FYNNEI. The V end lost 8 bases, the J end lost 0 bases, and 7 bases lay between the germline ends. The CDR3 protein is CASGQANTGELFF. The CDR3 coding sequence is TGTGCCAGCGGTCAAGCGAACACCGGGGAGCTGTTTTTT.

V gene TRBV6-5 combines with J gene TRBJ2-7; 7 nucleotides line up with TRBD1. J lost 8 bases, V lost 2 bases, and 6 bases had no gene match. The CDR3 totals 13 residues. CDR1 is MNHEY, CDR2 SVGAGI, per germline. DNA for the CDR3: TGTGCCAGCAGTTACGATGGACAGGTAAAGCAGTACTTC. It encodes CASSYDGQVKQYF.

The chain employs TRBV3-1 (or the pseudogene TRBV3-2) and TRBJ2-7; possible D gene TRBD2, 5 bases. V was clipped by 1 base and J by 2 bases, with 9 bases between them. The CDR3 runs to 14 residues. In germline, CDR1 is LGHDT, CDR2 YNNKEL (reference sequence). CDR3 region: CASSQAPGTYEQYF. CDR3 sequence (DNA): TGTGCCAGCAGCCAAGCCCCGGGAACCTACGAGCAGTACTTC.

V and J are TRBV19 and TRBJ1-5, with D possibly being TRBD1 (6 bases). The CDR3 sequence is 15 residues long. Germline loops: CDR1 LNHDA, CDR2 SQIVND (reference sequence). Trimming removed 7 bases at V and 2 bases at J, with 15 bases between. The DNA of the CDR3 is TGTGCCAGTACCCTTCCAGGGGCCCGCAATCAGCCCCAGCATTTT. The encoded protein is CASTLPGARNQPQHF.

The V and J genes are TRBV5-4 and TRBJ1-3, with unresolved D. This CDR3 has 15 amino acids. V lost 3 bases, J lost 0 bases, and 10 bases lay in between. The germline CDR1 and CDR2 sequences are SGHNT and YYREEE (reference sequence). The CDR3 protein is CASSSWASSGNTIYF. The CDR3 DNA follows: TGTGCCAGCAGCTCGTGGGCCTCCTCTGGAAACACCATATATTTT. The full variable domain, with the rest looked up from reference TRBV5-4 and TRBJ1-3, is ETGVTQSPTHLIKTRGQQVTLRCSSQSGHNTVSWYQQALGQGPQFIFQYYREEENGRGNFPPRFSGLQFPNYSSELNVNALELDDSALYLCASSSWASSGNTIYFGEGSWLTVV.

The CDR3: CASSYTRPGEQFF. CDR3 bases: TGTGCCAGCAGTTACACCCGACCGGGTGAGCAGTTCTTC. V usage is TRBV6-2 or TRBV6-3 and J usage is TRBJ2-1; no firm D call. The CDR3 runs to 13 residues. V was cut by 2 bases and J by 9 bases, with 11 bases left in between. Germline CDR1 MNHEY, CDR2 SVGEGT.